One and the same sample provided the 17 T cell receptor beta chains below, sequenced in a study of cytomegalovirus exposure and HLA in healthy donors (dated by TCRdb to the late 2010s). Receptor libraries were prepared by the immunoSEQ multiplex PCR assay. A mixture of 60 forward primers for TCR Vbeta segments and 13 reverse primers for TCR Jbeta segments was used in the multiplex PCR. What TCRdb holds here is the immuneACCESS table cut down to in-frame rearrangements. Part of the clones is not present; checked against another copy, under half of the missing clones reflect an unresolved V gene, and the others are unexplained. The table for this sample lists approximately 72,000 clones; more than 60% of them were counted only once. 4.5% to 7% of the sample is in the top ten clones. The sequencing input was PBMCs. Receptors originate from a male donor in good health and CMV-seropositive.

This chain links TRBV6-6 with TRBJ1-4, with 7 bases aligning to TRBD1. The CDR3 has 15 residues. In germline, CDR1 is MNHNY, CDR2 SVGAGI (reference sequence). The J segment lost 8 bases and the V segment lost 0 bases, leaving 6 bases of the junction unmatched. In nucleotides, the CDR3 is TGTGCCAGCAGTTACTCGAAGACAGGGCGGGAAAAACTGTTTTTT. As protein: CASSYSKTGREKLFF.

The CDR3 reads CASSLAPGLTETQYF. In nucleotides, the CDR3 is TGTGCCAGCAGCTTAGCGCCCGGACTCACAGAGACCCAGTACTTC. V and J are TRBV7-9 and TRBJ2-5, with TRBD2 as a possible D gene (5 bases). V was trimmed by 0 bases and J by 4 bases, leaving 12 bases between them. This CDR3 spans 15 amino acids. CDR1 is SEHNR, CDR2 FQNEAQ, per germline (reference sequence).

Written as DNA, the CDR3 is TGTGCCAGCAGCCAGCTCGGGAGGGCCGAAGAGACCCAGTACTTC. Its translation: CASSQLGRAEETQYF. The chain has TRBV14 and TRBJ2-5; 8 bases match TRBD2. Germline V CDR1 and CDR2: SGHDN, FVKESK. Trimming cost V 3 bases and J 3 bases; bases outside gene matches: 6. This CDR3 comprises 15 residues. The variable domain in full, with the rest retrieved from reference TRBV14 and TRBJ2-5, is EAGVTQFPSHSVIEKGQTVTLRCDPISGHDNLYWYRRVMGKEIKFLLHFVKESKQDESGMPNNRFLAERTGGTYSTLKVQPAELEDSGVYFCASSQLGRAEETQYFGPGTRLLVL.

V gene TRBV5-4 combines with J gene TRBJ2-1; TRBD2 matches at 15 bases. The CDR3 length is 15 residues. Per the germline V gene, CDR1 is SGHNT and CDR2 is YYREEE (reference sequence). V trimming: 4 bases; J trimming: 7 bases; junction bases outside the gene matches: 3. The CDR3 sequence: CASSLGLAGGNEQFF. The CDR3, as DNA: TGTGCCAGCAGCCTGGGACTAGCGGGGGGAAATGAGCAGTTCTTC.

The chain has TRBV6-5 and TRBJ1-4, with D perhaps matching TRBD1 (5 bases). CDR1 is MNHEY, CDR2 SVGAGI, per germline. Trimming cost V 6 bases and J 12 bases, with 17 bases left between them. The CDR3 extends over 13 amino acids. This chain's CDR3 is CASSARAGGELFF. CDR3 DNA sequence: TGTGCCAGCAGCGCCAGGGCGGGCGGGGAACTGTTTTTT.

This clone was seen a few times. This chain connects TRBV27 to TRBJ1-1; D is perhaps TRBD1 (6 bases). The V gene lost 3 bases and the J gene lost 0 bases, with 8 bases spanning the gap. The germline CDR1 and CDR2 sequences are MNHEY and SMNVEV (reference sequence). This CDR3 region has 14 residues. The DNA for the CDR3 is TGTGCCAGCAGTTTTGGGGGCCTGAACACTGAAGCTTTCTTT. Its protein is CASSFGGLNTEAFF.

The V call is TRBV9, the J call TRBJ2-3; 7 nucleotides line up with TRBD2. With 4 bases clipped from V and 3 bases from J, the junction kept 11 bases outside the gene matches. In germline, CDR1 is SGDLS, CDR2 YYNGEE. The CDR3 has 16 amino acids. The CDR3 nucleotides are TGTGCCAGCAGCTTCCTATACGGGAGGATAACAGATACGCAGTATTTT. Translating gives CASSFLYGRITDTQYF.

This clone was detected a few times. V usage is TRBV5-6 and J usage is TRBJ1-1; D is unclear. The CDR3 contains 12 residues. CDR1 and CDR2 (germline): SGHDT, YYEEEE. V was cut by 2 bases and J by 1 base, with 3 bases left in between. The CDR3 protein is CASSLQNTEAFF. The CDR3 DNA reads as TGTGCCAGCAGCTTACAGAACACTGAAGCTTTCTTT.

The rearrangement links TRBV6-5 to TRBJ2-7; D is uncertain. CDR3 length equals 14 residues. CDR1 is MNHEY and CDR2 is SVGAGI in the germline V gene. V lost 8 bases and J lost 3, with 17 bases in between. The CDR3, as DNA: TGTGCCAGCGCCGAGAATAGACAAAACTACGAGCAGTACTTC. Protein: CASAENRQNYEQYF.

CDR3 region: CASRWTGTYEQFF. The CDR3 coding sequence is TGTGCCAGCAGATGGACAGGCACATATGAGCAGTTCTTC. The rearrangement links TRBV6-1 to TRBJ2-1; 7 bases map to TRBD1. Losses at the gene ends were 6 bases for V and 8 bases for J; bases not matched to a gene: 7. Germline CDR1 and CDR2: MNHNS and SASEGT. The CDR3 runs 13 residues.

This clone was seen more than once but under ten times. The J gene is TRBJ2-3, the V gene TRBV19; 7 bases fit TRBD2. V dropped 6 bases and J dropped 7; count of bases not matched to a gene: 10. The CDR3 has 14 amino acids. The germline CDR1 and CDR2 sequences are LNHDA and SQIVND (reference sequence). The CDR3 sequence is CASSATGGRNTQYF. For the CDR3, the DNA is TGTGCCAGTAGCGCCACGGGGGGAAGGAATACGCAGTATTTT.

The gene calls are TRBV28 and TRBJ1-1, with D perhaps TRBD1 (5 bases). CDR1 and CDR2 from the germline V gene are MDHEN and SYDVKM. The CDR3 spans 13 residues. With 5 bases removed from V and 10 bases from J, the gap between germline ends came to 17 bases. DNA of the CDR3: TGTGCCAGCAGTAAAAGGGAGGGGACGGTAGCTTTCTTT. It codes for CASSKREGTVAFF.

The chain uses TRBV7-6 and TRBJ2-1, with 8 bases fitting TRBD2. The CDR3 loop spans 17 amino acids. Germline V gene sequence: CDR1 SGHVS, CDR2 FNYEAQ. V lost 4 bases to trimming and J lost 5 bases; unmatched junction nucleotides: 13. The CDR3 sequence is CASSSRLTSDRNNEQFF. The CDR3 nucleotides are TGTGCCAGCAGCTCCCGCCTGACTAGCGATCGTAACAATGAGCAGTTCTTC.

The chain links TRBV19 to TRBJ1-1; D is possibly TRBD1 (6 bases). Trimming removed 5 bases at V and 4 bases at J, with 17 bases between. Germline-derived CDR1 and CDR2 are LNHDA and SQIVND (reference sequence). The CDR3 totals 15 residues. The CDR3 region has the DNA TGTGCCAGTAGTGGGATGGACAGCTCAGCCACTGAAGCTTTCTTT. It is translated as CASSGMDSSATEAFF.

The chain is built from TRBV7-6 and TRBJ1-2; 11 bases agree with TRBD1. The length of the CDR3 is 14 residues. Germline V gene data show CDR1 as SGHVS and CDR2 as FNYEAQ. Germline trimming cut 4 bases from V and 6 bases from J; bases unmatched to any gene: 4. The CDR3: CASSWGGQGDGYTF. CDR3 in DNA: TGTGCCAGCAGCTGGGGGGGACAGGGGGATGGCTACACCTTC.

The chain links TRBV11-1 to TRBJ2-1; TRBD2 matches 15 bases. Unmatched junction bases numbered 6, after V lost 8 bases and J lost 10 bases. The length of the CDR3 is 14 residues. CDR1 SGHAT and CDR2 FQDESV come from the germline V gene (reference sequence). As DNA, the CDR3 is TGTGCCAGCTCCTCGGGACTAGCGGGGGGCGAGCAGTTCTTC. It is translated as CASSSGLAGGEQFF.

This clone has just one count. This chain links TRBV5-4 with TRBJ1-4; possibly TRBD1 for D (6 bases). The V gene's germline CDR1 is SGHNT and CDR2 YYREEE (reference sequence). V was pared by 0 bases and J by 3 bases, with 18 bases between. There are 18 residues in the CDR3. CDR3 loop: CASSLVKTGNSANEKLFF. For the CDR3, the DNA is TGTGCCAGCAGCTTGGTCAAGACAGGTAATTCGGCTAATGAAAAACTGTTTTTT. The variable domain in full, with the rest retrieved from reference TRBV5-4 and TRBJ1-4, is ETGVTQSPTHLIKTRGQQVTLRCSSQSGHNTVSWYQQALGQGPQFIFQYYREEENGRGNFPPRFSGLQFPNYSSELNVNALELDDSALYLCASSLVKTGNSANEKLFFGSGTQLSVL.